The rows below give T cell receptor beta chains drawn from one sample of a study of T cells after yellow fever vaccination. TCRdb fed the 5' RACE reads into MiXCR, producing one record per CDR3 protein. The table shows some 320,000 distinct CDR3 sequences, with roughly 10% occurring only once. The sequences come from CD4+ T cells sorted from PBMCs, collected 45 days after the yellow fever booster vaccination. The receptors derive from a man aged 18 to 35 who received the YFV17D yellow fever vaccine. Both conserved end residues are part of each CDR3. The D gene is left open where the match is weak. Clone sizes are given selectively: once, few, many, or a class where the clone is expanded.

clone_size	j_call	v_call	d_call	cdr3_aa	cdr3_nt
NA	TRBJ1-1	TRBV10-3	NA	CAIKGDTEAFF	TGTGCCATCAAGGGGGACACTGAAGCTTTCTTT
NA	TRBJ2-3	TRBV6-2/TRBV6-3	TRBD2	CASSLLVSRVAGGQDTQYF	TGTGCCAGCAGCCTCCTGGTTTCTCGTGTAGCGGGGGGTCAAGATACGCAGTATTTT
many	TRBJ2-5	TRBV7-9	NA	CASSLAYSSETQYF	TGTGCCAGCAGCTTAGCTTACAGTTCGGAGACCCAGTACTTC
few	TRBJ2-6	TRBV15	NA	CAIATSGANVLTF	TGTGCCATCGCCACATCTGGGGCCAACGTCCTGACTTTC
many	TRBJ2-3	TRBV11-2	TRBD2	CASNSRGSGTDTQYF	TGTGCCAGCAATTCGCGGGGGTCGGGCACAGATACGCAGTATTTT
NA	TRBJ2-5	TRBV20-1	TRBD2	CSARDRLAGPGAQYF	TGCAGTGCTAGAGATAGACTAGCGGGCCCCGGGGCCCAGTACTTC
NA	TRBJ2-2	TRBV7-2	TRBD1	CASTGTGDTGELFF	TGTGCCAGCACAGGGACAGGGGACACCGGGGAGCTGTTTTTT
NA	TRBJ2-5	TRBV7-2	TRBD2	CASSRTSGAKTQYF	TGTGCCAGCAGCCGGACTAGCGGGGCGAAGACCCAGTACTTC
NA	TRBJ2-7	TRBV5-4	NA	CASSYRDKTAEEYF	TGTGCCAGCAGCTACCGGGACAAAACCGCTGAGGAGTACTTC
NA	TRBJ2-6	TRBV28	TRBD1	CASSSGQGAPGANVLTF	TGTGCCAGCAGTTCCGGACAGGGGGCGCCCGGGGCCAACGTCCTGACTTTC
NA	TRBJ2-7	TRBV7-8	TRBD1	CASSLIQGAYEQYF	TGTGCCAGCAGCTTAATACAGGGGGCGTACGAGCAGTACTTC
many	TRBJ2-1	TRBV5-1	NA	CASSLGMVRGWVDEQFF	TGCGCCAGCAGCTTGGGAATGGTCAGGGGATGGGTCGATGAGCAGTTCTTC
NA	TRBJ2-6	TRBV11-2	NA	CASSLDARFSGANVLTF	TGTGCCAGCAGCTTAGACGCTAGGTTCTCTGGGGCCAACGTCCTGACTTTC
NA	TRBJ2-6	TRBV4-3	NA	CASSQVPPRSSGANVLTF	TGCGCCAGCAGCCAAGTCCCCCCTCGATCCTCTGGGGCCAACGTCCTGACTTTC
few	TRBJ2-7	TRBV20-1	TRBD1	CSARDGTEYEQYF	TGCAGTGCTAGAGACGGGACAGAGTACGAGCAGTACTTC
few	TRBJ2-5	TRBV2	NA	CASSEWVTQYF	TGTGCCAGCAGTGAATGGGTCACCCAGTACTTC
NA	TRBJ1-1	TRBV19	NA	CASSSFGTGRTEAFF	TGTGCCAGTAGTTCTTTCGGGACGGGAAGGACTGAAGCTTTCTTT
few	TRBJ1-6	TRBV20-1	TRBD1	CSAPQTGINSPLHF	TGCAGTGCACCTCAGACAGGGATAAATTCACCCCTCCACTTT
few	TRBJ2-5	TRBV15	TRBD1	CATSRHSGTGEETQYF	TGTGCCACCAGCAGACACTCCGGGACAGGGGAGGAGACCCAGTACTTC
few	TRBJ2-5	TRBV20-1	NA	CSAKISGQETQYF	TGCAGTGCCAAAATATCGGGGCAAGAGACCCAGTACTTC
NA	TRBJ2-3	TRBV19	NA	CASSIWDTQYF	TGTGCCAGTAGTATCTGGGATACGCAGTATTTT
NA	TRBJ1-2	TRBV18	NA	CASSPLQGIGTYGYTF	TGTGCCAGCTCACCCCTGCAGGGGATTGGGACCTATGGCTACACCTTC
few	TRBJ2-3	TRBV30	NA	CAGGLSDTQYF	TGTGCCGGAGGCCTTTCAGATACGCAGTATTTT
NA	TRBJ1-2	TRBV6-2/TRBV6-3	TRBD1	CASRIPTGGRRGYTF	TGTGCCAGCAGGATACCTACAGGGGGCCGTCGAGGCTACACCTTC
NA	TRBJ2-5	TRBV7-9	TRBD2	CASSSLGRAETQYF	TGTGCCAGCAGCTCGCTGGGGAGGGCAGAGACCCAGTACTTC
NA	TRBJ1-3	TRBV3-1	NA	CASSHSVSGNTIYF	TGTGCCAGCAGCCACTCCGTCTCTGGAAACACCATATATTTT
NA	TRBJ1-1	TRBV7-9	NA	CASSLSHRGEAFF	TGTGCCAGCAGCTTATCCCACCGCGGGGAAGCTTTCTTT
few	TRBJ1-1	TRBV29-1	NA	CSAGRGFTEAFF	TGCAGCGCTGGAAGGGGTTTCACTGAAGCTTTCTTT
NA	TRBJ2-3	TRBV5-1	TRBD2	CASTRIAGAITDTQYF	TGCGCCAGCACGAGGATAGCGGGGGCGATCACAGATACGCAGTATTTT
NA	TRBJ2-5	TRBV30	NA	CAWNPPGGMYF	TGTGCCTGGAACCCGCCAGGGGGGATGTACTTC
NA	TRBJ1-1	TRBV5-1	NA	CASSLGIGENTEAFF	TGCGCCAGCAGCTTGGGGATAGGGGAGAATACTGAAGCTTTCTTT
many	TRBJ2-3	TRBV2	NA	CASSNRRSTDTQYF	TGTGCCAGCAGTAATAGGAGGAGCACAGATACGCAGTATTTT
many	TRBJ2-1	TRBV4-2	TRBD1	CASSDGQGNHEQFF	TGTGCCAGCAGCGACGGACAGGGGAACCATGAGCAGTTCTTC
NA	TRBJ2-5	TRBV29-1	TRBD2	CSVVIASSGEETQYF	TGCAGCGTCGTCATTGCGAGTAGCGGGGAAGAGACCCAGTACTTC
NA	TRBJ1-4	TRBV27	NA	CATVIGGVANEKLFF	TGTGCCACCGTTATCGGGGGTGTAGCTAATGAAAAACTGTTTTTT
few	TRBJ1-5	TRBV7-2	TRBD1	CASGDRSNQPQHF	TGTGCCAGTGGGGACAGGAGCAATCAGCCCCAGCATTTT
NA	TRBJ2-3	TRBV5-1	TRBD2	CASSLESGTSLDTQYF	TGCGCCAGCAGCTTGGAGTCCGGGACTAGTCTGGATACGCAGTATTTT